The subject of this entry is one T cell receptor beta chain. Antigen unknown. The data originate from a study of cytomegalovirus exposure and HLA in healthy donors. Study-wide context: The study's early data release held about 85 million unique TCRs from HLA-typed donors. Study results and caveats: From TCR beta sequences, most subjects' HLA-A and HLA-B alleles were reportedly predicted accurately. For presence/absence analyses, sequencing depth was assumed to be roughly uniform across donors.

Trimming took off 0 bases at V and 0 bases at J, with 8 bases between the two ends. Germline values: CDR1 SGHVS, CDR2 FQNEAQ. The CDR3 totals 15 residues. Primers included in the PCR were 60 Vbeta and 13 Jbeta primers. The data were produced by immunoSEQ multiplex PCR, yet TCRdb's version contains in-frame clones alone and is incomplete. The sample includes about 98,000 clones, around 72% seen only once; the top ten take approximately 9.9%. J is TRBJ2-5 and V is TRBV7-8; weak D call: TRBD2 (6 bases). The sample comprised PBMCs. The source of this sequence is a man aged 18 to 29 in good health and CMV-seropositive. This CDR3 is CASSLAGGNQETQYF. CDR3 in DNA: TGTGCCAGCAGCTTAGCTGGGGGGAACCAAGAGACCCAGTACTTC. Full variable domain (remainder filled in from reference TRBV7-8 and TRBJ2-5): GAGVSQSPRYKVAKRGQDVALRCDPISGHVSLFWYQQALGQGPEFLTYFQNEAQLDKSGLPSDRFFAERPEGSVSTLKIQRTQQEDSAVYLCASSLAGGNQETQYFGPGTRLLVL.